This T cell receptor (beta chain) was found in a study of blood T cell repertoires in COVID-19. The data were produced by immunoSEQ multiplex PCR, yet TCRdb's version contains in-frame clones alone and is incomplete. The sample includes approximately 340,000 clones, roughly 87% of them seen just once. The trim removed 6 bases at V and 5 bases at J, leaving 9 bases unmatched. CDR1 and CDR2 from the germline V gene are MNHNY and SVGAGI (reference sequence). The CDR3 has 14 amino acids. This clone was picked up a small number of times. The TCR was taken from a man aged 25-45 years with COVID-19, enrolled during active disease. The chain recombines TRBV6-6 with TRBJ2-7; 8 bases are a match to TRBD1. Specimen: peripheral blood. The CDR3 coding sequence is TGTGCCAGCAGGGCAGGACAGGGTCTACACGAGCAGTACTTC. This encodes CASRAGQGLHEQYF.